This TCR beta chain stems from a study of regulatory T cells in long-lasting Graves disease. Study-level points and caveats: The small sample size may have reduced accuracy.

Combining iRepertoire HTBI primers with Arm-PCR of CDR3 regions, the authors built TCR beta libraries. In the original workflow: From all samples, identification returned 12 to 15 TRBJ and approximately 67 TRBV segments. MiXCR, applied by TCRdb to the multiplex PCR reads, yields one record per CDR3 protein. The V and J calls shown here were made by TCRdb, not taken from the authors' results. Seen here are about 430,000 distinct CDR3 sequences, roughly 15% observed once, and the top ten hold over 7.5%. The sample's time point: newly diagnosed GD, antithyroid drugs for less than 3 months. Extracted RNA from PBMCs served as the source of the TCR library. Patients hailed from an endocrinology department in Xi'an, China. V dropped 6 bases and J dropped 1; count of bases not matched to a gene: 6. Per the germline V gene, CDR1 is MNHNS and CDR2 is SASEGT. This CDR3 region has 15 residues. This clonotype was seen more than once but under ten times. Its antigen is not identified.

This same sample was also taken into another study, of T cells in Graves' hyperthyroidism and ophthalmopathy. As reported in that work: HTBI primers were the set used in a first-round RT-PCR of the TCR CDR3.

The receptor comes from a woman between 35 and 50 years old with Graves disease. Sequences were derived from peripheral blood mononuclear cells (PBMCs), sampled at new diagnosis, from a patient treated with antithyroid drugs. The chain has TRBV6-1 and TRBJ2-5; 9 nucleotides match TRBD1. CDR3 nucleotide sequence: TGTGCCAGCAGCCGCTCGACAGGGGGCCAAGAGACCCAGTACTTC. Its translation: CASSRSTGGQETQYF.